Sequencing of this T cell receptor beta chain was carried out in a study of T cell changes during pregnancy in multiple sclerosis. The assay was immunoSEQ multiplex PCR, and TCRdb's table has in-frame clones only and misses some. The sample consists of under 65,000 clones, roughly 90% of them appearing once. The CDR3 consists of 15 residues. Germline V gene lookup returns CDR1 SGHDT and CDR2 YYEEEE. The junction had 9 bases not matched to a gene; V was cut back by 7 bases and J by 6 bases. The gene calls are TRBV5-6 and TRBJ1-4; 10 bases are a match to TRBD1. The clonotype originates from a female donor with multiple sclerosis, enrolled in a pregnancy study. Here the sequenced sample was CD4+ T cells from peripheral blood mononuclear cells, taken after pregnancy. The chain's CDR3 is CASALGGTGDEKLFF. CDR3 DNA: TGTGCCAGCGCGCTCGGCGGGACAGGGGATGAAAAACTGTTTTTT.